The T cell receptor (beta chain) under discussion was sequenced for a study of cytomegalovirus exposure and HLA in healthy donors (dated by TCRdb to the late 2010s). General notes on the study: According to an earlier analysis of several hundred of the donors, 150 million to 200 million T cells yielded approximately 120 million unique TCR beta sequences and about 280 Gb of sequence data. Several DR-DQ haplotypes were treated as single units for association and clustering because of strong linkage in the cohort. Among 300 to 450 genotyped donors of the cohort, an average of about 240,000 unique TCR beta nucleotide sequences were sequenced per donor, about a sixth of them non-productive. All discovery cohort repertoires had been generated using a single sequencing platform. Rather than using new phenotypic data, the later analysis identified candidate immune exposures from TCR beta sequences and from how often those sequences occurred across donors. An early release covering approximately 600 HLA-typed donors comprised 300 to 350 gigabases of sequencing data and tens of millions of unique TCR sequences. The study combined high-throughput TCR immunosequencing, statistical association of individual TCRs with disease status, and machine learning to predict cytomegalovirus infection status. A later analysis re-analyzed previously published TCR beta repertoires from several hundred donors and added high-resolution HLA genotyping to study TCR occurrence patterns. Along with the approximately 600-subject first cohort, a separate validation cohort of over a hundred different subjects was used. An earlier analysis of some 500 of the donors applied high-throughput TCR beta sequencing to assess whether each TCR beta V gene segment acted as functional or pseudogenic. Typing coverage varied by locus: roughly 620-640 donors for A, B, C, DRB1 and DQB1; some 520 for DQA1; about 600 for DPA1; approximately 450 for DPB1. A later genetic analysis used genome-wide SNP genotypes for about 65% of the 666 donors, treating that subset as a discovery cohort. Both class I and class II loci were covered by HLA typing, at four-digit resolution. The study was designed to test whether signatures of past pathogen exposure could be identified by cataloging public T cell receptors. Donor age, sex, ethnicity and CMV serostatus were collected together with the repertoire data. The T cell repertoires of 700 or so subjects were profiled by immunosequencing and related to cytomegalovirus serostatus. Among the roughly 400 genotyped donors, around 81% belonged to the genetic ancestry cluster associated with self-reported Caucasian donors. The study at large found these results: This cohort had only TCR beta chains sequenced, and the lack of alpha or paired-chain data limited which features could be detected. The sequencing pipeline was judged likely to have produced a cluster of highly shared sequence variants as a technical artifact. When HLA alleles, especially DR and DQ, strongly co-occurred, TCR associations were difficult to assign to individual alleles. Most TCR sequences were observed very rarely across donors, whereas some public TCRs were present in many individuals. Some IMGT-functional V segments, including TRBV6-2 and TRBV6-3, could not be told apart with the 87-base-pair reads, so those segments were excluded. Correlated functional status among segregating V segments might reflect linkage disequilibrium, but an unknown experimental factor could not be ruled out. In a later analysis, TCR association rates were found to vary across HLA loci, with the most associated TCRs seen for DRB1 alleles and the fewest for HLA-C alleles. The classifier was reported to diagnose cytomegalovirus status with high specificity and sensitivity in both the original cohort and the validation cohort. A later genetic analysis associated a missense DCLRE1C variant with V-gene and J-gene trimming of TCR beta chains, and an independent cohort replicated the association. In an earlier analysis of roughly 500 of the donors, most TCR beta V segments appeared in productive rearrangements about 87% or about 30% of the time, broadly matching IMGT annotations. Specific HLA alleles were associated with 15,000 to 20,000 TCR beta sequences at a false discovery rate of 0.05 in a later analysis. A total of about 150 TCR beta chains were listed by the study as associated with cytomegalovirus. The authors suggested that the approach could potentially be extended to other disease states and immunological phenotypes. Presence/absence analyses assumed roughly uniform sequencing depth across donors, an assumption that may not hold. In a later analysis, HLA-associated TCR beta chains showed more clonal expansion and lower generation probabilities than non-associated chains that were equally common. The only immune exposure information available for the cohort was CMV serostatus. In a later analysis, several top co-occurrence clusters were reported to appear linked to parvovirus B19, influenza, CMV and Epstein-Barr virus. Three of the identified cytomegalovirus-associated TCR beta chains were confirmed in vitro to be specific for cytomegalovirus antigens. Because counts were too low, about 15 rarely observed V segments, including chromosome 9 orphons, were left out of the earlier analysis of 500 to 750 of the donors. A further reported finding was that TCR beta sequences accurately predicted the HLA-A and HLA-B alleles for most subjects in the first cohort. A later genetic analysis reported fewer N-insertions in productive TCRs among donors in an Asian-associated ancestry cluster than the roughly 640-donor mean. According to a later analysis, most CMV-associated TCR beta chains appeared to be HLA-restricted, and the HLA associations seemed to be driven largely by CMV exposure. Because HLA typing was missing for some donors at each locus, association tests included only the typed subset.

The library was made by the immunoSEQ multiplex PCR assay. For the multiplex PCR, a mixture combining 60 forward primers for TCR Vbeta segments and 13 reverse primers for TCR Jbeta segments was used. Amplification of the CDR3 region of rearranged TCR beta genes was performed with a multiplex PCR assay on genomic DNA. On the Illumina HiSeq System, the amplified TCR beta libraries were sequenced as 87-base-pair reads. Per the original workflow: In a later analysis, tens of millions of unique TCR beta chains were counted across the 666 repertoires, and around 11 million of these chains were shared by at least two donors. A nearest-neighbor algorithm error-corrected the raw reads and collapsed the reads into unique sequences, merging closely related sequences to remove PCR and sequencing errors. CDR3 sequences were aligned to IMGT reference sequences to assign V, D and J gene segments. For a sequence to be retained, at least a six-nucleotide match to both a V gene segment and a J gene segment was required. A rearrangement was called productive if the CDR3 had no stop codons and remained in frame with V and J, and every other rearrangement was called non-productive. Following IMGT convention, CDR3 was defined as the stretch from the second conserved V-encoded cysteine to the conserved J-encoded phenylalanine. Sequences without an unambiguous match to a single V gene segment were excluded from the earlier analysis of about 600 of the donors. An earlier analysis of a few hundred of the donors called V segments functional above 56.7% productive rearrangements and segregating when the between-donor standard deviation exceeded 5%. A statistical classification framework was developed to diagnose cytomegalovirus status using the catalog of TCR beta chain sequences. In a later analysis, TCR nucleotide sequences were compared against IMGT/GENE-DB human TR gene sequences so that V and J genes could be assigned. Using the TCRdist pipeline, a later analysis assigned CDR3 sequences along with most-parsimonious VDJ recombination scenarios. In a later analysis, each TCR beta chain was defined by its CDR3 amino acid sequence together with its V-gene family, and reads without a unique V-gene family were excluded. A later analysis removed nearly 600 highly shared, low-generation-probability nucleotide sequences to deal with suspected cross-contamination and a sequencing artifact. In a later analysis, a clonal expansion index was calculated for each public chain from normalized within-repertoire ranks of inferred template counts. A later analysis computed generation probabilities with a VDJ recombination model fitted to out-of-frame rearrangements, and checked the results against IGoR. In a later analysis, hypergeometric tests were used to score TCR-TCR, TCR-HLA and TCR-CMV co-occurrence, with a repertoire-size bias correction applied to TCR pairs. False discovery rates were estimated in a later analysis by permuting HLA or CMV assignments 20 times. In a later analysis, co-occurring TCRs were grouped with DBSCAN, and TCRdist sequence similarity was added when clustering was performed within HLA-allele-positive subsets. For co-occurrence clustering, repertoires with fewer than 30,000 or more than 120,000 public chains were excluded, along with 5 or 6 repertoires with anomalous nucleotide sharing. In its TCRdb copy, this immuneACCESS table keeps in-frame sequences only and misses some clones. Where compared with another copy, unresolved V genes explain less than half of these, and the others have no known cause. V, J and clone size were drawn from that table, and D and trimming were deduced from the DNA. The sample table contains 100,000 to 150,000 clones; only one count was recorded for roughly a tenth of them. Clones ranked in the top ten supply around 5% of the sample.

Comment on this clone: No antigen is known for it. Qualities for individual bases were not recorded, and no much larger clone is one base off.

The trim is 0 bases for V and 0 bases for J, with a gap of 9 bases between the germline ends. The CDR3 starts with the cysteine, ends with the phenylalanine, and has 15 residues. Only CDR3 DNA is held: 45 bases, read in frame from base 1. From the germline V gene (reference sequence), CDR1 is GTSNPN and CDR2 is SVGIG. The cohort consisted of approximately 670 healthy bone marrow donors. All cohort members were sampled while nominally healthy, although unrecorded immune exposures were likely present. The donor was CMV seropositive and was included in the group of 300 or so seropositive cohort members. Each donor provided a peripheral blood sample, and peripheral blood mononuclear cells were used for TCR beta sequencing. The Qiagen DNeasy Blood Extraction Kit was used to extract genomic DNA from the blood cell samples.

The chain is made from TRBV30 and TRBJ2-1, with TRBD1 perhaps the D gene, on 6 matching bases. This TCR derives from a woman under 30 in good health and CMV-seropositive. Sequencing input: PBMCs. The CDR3 protein: CAWSVGRGSYNEQFF. The nucleotide sequence is given as TGTGCCTGGAGTGTAGGCAGGGGCTCCTACAATGAGCAGTTCTTC.